The sequence of this T cell receptor beta chain was determined in a study of radiation and T cells in renal cell carcinoma. Study-wide findings and caveats: Top tumor clonotypes rose in blood 2 weeks post-radiation, then contracted.

Specified time point: baseline pretreatment blood. Specified treatment: 15 Gy SBRT to primary tumor, nephrectomy 4 weeks later. This CDR3 comprises 17 residues. The V gene end was trimmed by 4 bases and the J gene end by 1 base; junction bases not matched to a gene: 4. Germline lookup yields CDR1 LNHDA and CDR2 SQIVND (reference sequence). Only in-frame clones appear in the TCRdb table, and some are missing; sequencing was by immunoSEQ multiplex PCR. This sample has approximately 110,000 clones, with about four fifths found just once. A word on this clone: Its specificity is not known.

The receptor was derived from a woman aged 60 to 75 with renal cell carcinoma. Sequenced here: blood, sampled from a patient whose treatment included radiotherapy and nephrectomy. This chain uses TRBV19 with TRBJ2-1; 13 bases are shared with TRBD2. The DNA for the CDR3 is TGTGCCAGTAGTAGTTTGACTAGCGGGAGGTCCTACAATGAGCAGTTCTTC. Its protein product is CASSSLTSGRSYNEQFF.